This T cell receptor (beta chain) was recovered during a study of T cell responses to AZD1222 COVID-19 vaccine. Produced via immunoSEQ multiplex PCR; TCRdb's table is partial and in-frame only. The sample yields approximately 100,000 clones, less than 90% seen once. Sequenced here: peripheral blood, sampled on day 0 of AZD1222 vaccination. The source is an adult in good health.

The CDR3 nucleotides read TGTGCCAGTAGTATAGTGGCAGGGGGTAGTCAGCCCCAGCATTTT. Amino acid sequence: CASSIVAGGSQPQHF. The V and J genes are TRBV19 and TRBJ1-5, with 7 positions matching TRBD1. Per germline, CDR1 LNHDA and CDR2 SQIVND (reference sequence). The V segment lost 1 base and the J segment 6 bases; nucleotides outside the gene matches: 6. CDR3 length: 15 amino acids. The entire variable domain, with the rest obtained from reference TRBV19 and TRBJ1-5, is as follows: DGGITQSPKYLFRKEGQNVTLSCEQNLNHDAMYWYRQDPGQGLRLIYYSQIVNDFQKGDIAEGYSVSREKKESFPLTVTSAQKNPTAFYLCASSIVAGGSQPQHFGDGTRLSIL.